The clone carrying this TCR beta chain has only a few counts. Time point denoted: peripheral blood 6 weeks after treatment start. This sample is part of a study of PD-L1 blockade in urothelial cancer. Across the study: It was in the mid-2010s that patients started atezolizumab at 1,200 mg intravenously every 3 weeks. Patients had been given 0 to 3 earlier chemotherapy regimens.

Assay: immunoSEQ multiplex PCR; the TCRdb copy retains only in-frame clones and omits some. This sample has roughly 100,000 clones, with 70% to 90% found just once. Per the germline V gene, CDR1 is GTSNPN and CDR2 is SVGIG (reference sequence). V was pared by 4 bases and J by 1 base, with 2 bases of the junction left unmatched. CDR3 length: 14 amino acids. The specimen was PBMCs, collected around atezolizumab (anti-PD-L1) treatment. This chain connects TRBV30 to TRBJ2-3; 10 bases are a match to TRBD1. The TCR originated in a man aged 65 to 85 with urothelial cancer. The DNA for the CDR3 is TGTGCCTGGAAGGGGACAGGGGGCACAGATACGCAGTATTTT. It codes for CAWKGTGGTDTQYF.